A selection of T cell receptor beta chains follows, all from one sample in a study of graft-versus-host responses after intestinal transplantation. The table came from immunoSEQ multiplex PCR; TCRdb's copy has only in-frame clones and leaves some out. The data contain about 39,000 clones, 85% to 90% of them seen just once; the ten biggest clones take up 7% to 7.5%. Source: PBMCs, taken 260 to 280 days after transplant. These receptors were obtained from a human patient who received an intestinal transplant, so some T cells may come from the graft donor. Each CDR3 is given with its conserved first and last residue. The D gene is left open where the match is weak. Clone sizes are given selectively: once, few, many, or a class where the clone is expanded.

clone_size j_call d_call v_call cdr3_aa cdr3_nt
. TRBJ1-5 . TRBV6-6 CASSYYRGMEPQHF TGTGCCAGCAGTTACTATCGGGGGATGGAGCCCCAGCATTTT
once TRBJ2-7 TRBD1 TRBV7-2 CASSSRTGTDEQYF TGTGCCAGCAGCTCTCGGACAGGCACAGACGAGCAGTACTTC
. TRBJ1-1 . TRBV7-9 CASSARNTEAFF TGTGCCAGCAGTGCACGGAACACTGAAGCTTTCTTT
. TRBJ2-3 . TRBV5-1 CASSFTGAGDTQYF TGCGCCAGCAGCTTTACGGGGGCAGGAGATACGCAGTATTTT
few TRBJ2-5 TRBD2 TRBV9 CASSRGLSGGEETQYF TGTGCCAGCAGCAGGGGCCTTAGCGGGGGTGAAGAGACCCAGTACTTC
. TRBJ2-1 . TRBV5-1 CASSLPGGLYNEQFF TGCGCCAGCAGCCTACCTGGTGGCCTATACAATGAGCAGTTCTTC
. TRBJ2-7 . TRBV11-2 CASSLGWGSSYEQYF TGTGCCAGCAGCTTAGGGTGGGGGAGCTCCTACGAGCAGTACTTC
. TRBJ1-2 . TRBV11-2 CASSSPGYGYTF TGTGCCAGCAGCTCCCCCGGATATGGCTACACCTTC
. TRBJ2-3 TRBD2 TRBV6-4 CASSSGLAGGSTDTQYF TGTGCCAGCAGTTCCGGACTAGCGGGGGGTAGCACAGATACGCAGTATTTT
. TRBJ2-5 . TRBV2 CASSELLQETQYF TGTGCCAGCAGTGAGTTACTCCAAGAGACCCAGTACTTC
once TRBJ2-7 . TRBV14 CASSAYYEQYF TGTGCCAGCAGCGCTTATTACGAGCAGTACTTC
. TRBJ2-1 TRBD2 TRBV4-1 CASSVVTSGGRITYNEQFF TGCGCCAGCAGCGTCGTGACTAGCGGGGGGCGAATAACCTACAATGAGCAGTTCTTC
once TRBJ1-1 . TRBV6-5 CASSSHRRTEAFF TGTGCCAGCAGTAGTCACAGGAGAACTGAAGCTTTCTTT
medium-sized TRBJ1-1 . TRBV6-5 CASSYYQGATEAFF TGTGCCAGCAGTTACTACCAGGGCGCCACTGAAGCTTTCTTT
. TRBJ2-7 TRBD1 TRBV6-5 CASSERQGYEQYF TGTGCCAGCAGTGAGAGACAGGGGTACGAGCAGTACTTC
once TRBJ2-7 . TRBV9 CASSVVDSSYEQYF TGTGCCAGCAGCGTAGTGGACAGTTCCTACGAGCAGTACTTC
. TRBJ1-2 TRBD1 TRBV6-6 CASSYSAGGYGYTF TGTGCCAGCAGTTACTCGGCAGGGGGATATGGCTACACCTTC
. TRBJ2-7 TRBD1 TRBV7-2 CASSLGDSSYEQYF TGTGCCAGCAGCTTAGGGGACAGTTCCTACGAGCAGTACTTC
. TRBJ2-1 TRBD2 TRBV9 CASSVGGGPYNEQFF TGTGCCAGCAGCGTAGGCGGGGGGCCCTACAATGAGCAGTTCTTC
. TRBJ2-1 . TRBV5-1 CASSLAVGGYEQFF TGCGCCAGCAGCTTGGCCGTCGGGGGCTATGAGCAGTTCTTC
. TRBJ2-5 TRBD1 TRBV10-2 CASSDPQGVGTQYF TGCGCCAGCAGCGATCCCCAGGGGGTAGGGACCCAGTACTTC
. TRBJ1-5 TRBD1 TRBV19 CASSIAGQGGPQHF TGTGCCAGTAGTATAGCAGGACAGGGTGGGCCCCAGCATTTT
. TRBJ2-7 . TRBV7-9 CASSTGTGRAYEQYF TGTGCCAGCAGCACAGGGACTGGAAGAGCCTACGAGCAGTACTTC
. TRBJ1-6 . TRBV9 CASSVAGLGDSPLHF TGTGCCAGCAGCGTAGCTGGACTAGGGGATTCACCCCTCCACTTT
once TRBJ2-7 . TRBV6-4 CASSDGGSYEQYF TGTGCCAGCAGTGACGGAGGGTCCTACGAGCAGTACTTC
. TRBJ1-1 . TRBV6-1 CASSDSGGGTEAFF TGTGCCAGCAGTGACAGTGGGGGTGGGACTGAAGCTTTCTTT
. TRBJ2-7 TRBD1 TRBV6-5 CASSEGGAEGEQYF TGTGCCAGCAGTGAAGGGGGCGCCGAGGGGGAGCAGTACTTC
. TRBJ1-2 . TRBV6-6 CASLPGGIGYGYTF TGTGCCAGCTTGCCCGGAGGGATTGGCTATGGCTACACCTTC
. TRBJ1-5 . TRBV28 CASSRQATWNQPQHF TGTGCCAGCAGTCGACAGGCGACTTGGAATCAGCCCCAGCATTTT
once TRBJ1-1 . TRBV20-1 CSARSSGEAFF TGCAGTGCTAGATCCTCCGGTGAAGCTTTCTTT
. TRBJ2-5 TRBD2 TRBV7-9 CASSLRSGGAVETQYF TGTGCCAGCAGCTTACGTAGCGGGGGGGCCGTGGAGACCCAGTACTTC
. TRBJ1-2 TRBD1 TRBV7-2 CASSFYQGANRWTF TGTGCCAGCAGCTTTTATCAGGGGGCCAACCGTTGGACCTTC
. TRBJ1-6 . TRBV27 CASRSAYNSPLHF TGTGCCAGCAGATCGGCATATAATTCACCCCTCCACTTT
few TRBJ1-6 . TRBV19 CASSIVEYNSPLHF TGTGCCAGTAGTATAGTAGAGTATAATTCACCCCTCCACTTT
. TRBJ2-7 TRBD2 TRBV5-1 CASSRIAGVTSYEQYF TGCGCCAGCAGCCGAATAGCGGGGGTGACCTCCTACGAGCAGTACTTC
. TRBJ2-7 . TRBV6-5 CASSYRGLSEQYF TGTGCCAGCAGTTACCGGGGGCTGAGCGAGCAGTACTTC
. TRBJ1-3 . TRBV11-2 CASSDRDLLISGNTIYF TGTGCCAGCAGCGACCGGGACCTCCTTATCTCTGGAAACACCATATATTTT
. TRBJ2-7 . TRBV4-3 CASTHSIGSSYEQYF TGCGCCAGCACGCACTCGATAGGCAGCTCCTACGAGCAGTACTTC
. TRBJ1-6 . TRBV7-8 CASSLTTRVSYNSPLHF TGTGCCAGCAGCCTCACTACCAGGGTCTCCTATAATTCACCCCTCCACTTT
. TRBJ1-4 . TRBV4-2 CASSLGQSNEKLFF TGTGCCAGCAGCCTAGGACAGAGCAATGAAAAACTGTTTTTT
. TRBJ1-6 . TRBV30 CATNRERPPPHF TGTGCCACTAACAGGGAGCGACCACCCCCCCACTTT
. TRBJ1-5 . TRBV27 CASSWRVGNQPQHF TGTGCCAGCAGTTGGAGGGTAGGAAATCAGCCCCAGCATTTT